The 20 T cell receptor beta chains given below trace back to one sample, sequenced in a study of T cell responses to AZD1222 COVID-19 vaccine. Clones were sequenced by immunoSEQ multiplex PCR, and TCRdb holds only the in-frame ones, with some missing. Counted here are approximately 100,000 clones, around 87% occurring once; the ten biggest clones make up 4% to 5.5%. The sequencing here drew on peripheral blood, taken 28 days after the second AZD1222 dose. The receptor set was obtained from an adult who received the AZD1222 COVID-19 vaccine.

The chain carries TRBV27 and TRBJ1-1; TRBD1 is a possible D gene (5 bases). The germline V gene encodes CDR1 MNHEY and CDR2 SMNVEV (reference sequence). V was trimmed by 4 bases and J by 0 bases, leaving 9 bases between them. This CDR3 has 14 residues. CDR3 DNA: TGTGCCAGCAGTTACGGGGGAATGAACACTGAAGCTTTCTTT. The encoded protein is CASSYGGMNTEAFF.

This chain connects TRBV27 to TRBJ1-1; the D is unclear. CDR3 length: 15 residues. The ends were cut back, 3 bases at V and 0 bases at J, with 11 bases in the middle. Looked up from germline, CDR1 is MNHEY and CDR2 is SMNVEV (reference sequence). DNA of the CDR3: TGTGCCAGCAGTTTTTCGGAGGACTTGAACACTGAAGCTTTCTTT. This gives the protein CASSFSEDLNTEAFF.

This chain joins TRBV6-1 and TRBJ2-5; TRBD2 agrees at 12 bases. This CDR3 region has 15 residues. Unmatched junction bases numbered 5, after V lost 4 bases and J lost 5 bases. Germline V gene sequence: CDR1 MNHNS, CDR2 SASEGT. The CDR3 loop is CASSGLAGALETQYF. Written as DNA, the CDR3 is TGTGCCAGCAGTGGACTAGCGGGAGCCCTCGAGACCCAGTACTTC.

The chain couples TRBV5-8 to TRBJ2-1; TRBD2 matches 10 bases. CDR1 and CDR2 from the germline V gene are SGHTS and YDEGEE. The CDR3 totals 17 residues. V was pared by 5 bases and J by 0 bases, with 8 bases of the junction left unmatched. CDR3 nucleotide sequence: TGTGCCAGCAGTAAGTCCCTAGCGGGAGTCTCCTACAATGAGCAGTTCTTC. Its protein product is CASSKSLAGVSYNEQFF.

The V call is TRBV11-2, the J call TRBJ1-2; tentative D call: TRBD1 (6 bases). V was clipped by 3 bases and J by 6 bases, with 23 bases between them. Germline V gene data show CDR1 as SGHAT and CDR2 as FQNNGV. This CDR3 contains 17 residues. CDR3 region: CASSFTLTTGLRDGYTF. The DNA of the CDR3 is TGTGCCAGCAGCTTTACCCTCACAACAGGGTTAAGGGATGGCTACACCTTC. The whole variable domain, remainder taken from reference TRBV11-2 and TRBJ1-2, is EAGVAQSPRYKIIEKRQSVAFWCNPISGHATLYWYQQILGQGPKLLIQFQNNGVVDDSQLPKDRFSAERLKGVDSTLKIQPAKLEDSAVYLCASSFTLTTGLRDGYTFGSGTRLTVV.

This clone occurred a few times. This chain joins TRBV19 and TRBJ2-7, with D perhaps TRBD1 or TRBD2 (5 bases each). The CDR3 loop spans 14 amino acids. The germline gives CDR1 LNHDA, CDR2 SQIVND (reference sequence). Trimming cost V 4 bases and J 5 bases, with 15 bases left between them. The CDR3 region has the DNA TGTGCCAGTAGTAACCGGGGTAGACAGCACGAGCAGTACTTC. Its translation: CASSNRGRQHEQYF.

The V call is TRBV5-6, the J call TRBJ1-1; 9 bases match TRBD1. CDR1 and CDR2 (germline): SGHDT, YYEEEE. This CDR3 has 14 amino acids. V shed 4 bases, J shed 1 base, and the junction held 2 bases outside the gene matches. The CDR3 here is CASSRGQGNTEAFF. CDR3 nucleotides: TGTGCCAGCAGCCGGGGACAGGGGAACACTGAAGCTTTCTTT.

The chain is built from TRBV12-3 or TRBV12-4 and TRBJ2-3; unclear D gene. V lost 3 bases and J lost 9, with 7 bases in between. This CDR3 spans 11 amino acids. The CDR3 loop reads CASSFLGTQYF. As DNA, the CDR3 is TGTGCCAGCAGTTTCCTCGGGACGCAGTATTTT.

This rearrangement joins TRBV4-3 to TRBJ2-5; D is ambiguous. The CDR3 contains 14 residues. CDR1 LGHNA and CDR2 YSLEER come from the germline V gene. Trimming removed 0 bases at V and 4 bases at J, with 9 bases between. The CDR3 DNA reads TGCGCCAGCAGCCAAGATACATGGCGAGAGACCCAGTACTTC. As protein: CASSQDTWRETQYF.

The rearrangement links TRBV30 to TRBJ1-2; unclear D gene. CDR3 size: 13 residues. Trimming cost V 0 bases and J 2 bases, with 7 bases left between them. The V gene's germline CDR1 is GTSNPN and CDR2 SVGIG (reference sequence). The CDR3 protein is CAWSVLENYGYTF. CDR3 DNA: TGTGCCTGGAGTGTACTTGAGAACTATGGCTACACCTTC. The full variable domain, its missing parts supplied by reference TRBV30 and TRBJ1-2, is SQTIHQWPATLVQPVGSPLSLECTVEGTSNPNLYWYRQAAGRGLQLLFYSVGIGQISSEVPQNLSASRPQDRQFILSSKKLLLSDSGFYLCAWSVLENYGYTFGSGTRLTVV.

The chain links TRBV6-4 to TRBJ2-1; D is possibly TRBD1 (5 bases). Germline assignment: CDR1 MRHNA and CDR2 SNTAGT. Trimming shortened V by 2 bases and J by 8 bases, and 13 bases separated the two germline ends. The CDR3 totals 14 residues. This CDR3 is CASSDVGQADEQFF. The CDR3 DNA reads as TGTGCCAGCAGTGACGTGGGGCAAGCAGATGAGCAGTTCTTC.

V usage is TRBV5-4 and J usage is TRBJ2-1, with 8 nucleotides matching TRBD2. Trimming cost V 2 bases and J 5 bases; bases outside gene matches: 6. CDR3 length: 15 amino acids. In germline, CDR1 is SGHNT, CDR2 YYREEE (reference sequence). CDR3 nucleotide sequence: TGTGCCAGCAGCTTTGTAGCGGGGTCCAACAATGAGCAGTTCTTC. Its protein product is CASSFVAGSNNEQFF.

V is TRBV5-6 and J is TRBJ2-3; D is unclear. V was trimmed by 0 bases and J by 6 bases, leaving 5 bases between them. CDR1 and CDR2 (germline): SGHDT, YYEEEE. This CDR3 spans 12 amino acids. Here the CDR3 DNA reads TGTGCCAGCAGCTTGGACCGGGATACGCAGTATTTT. Translated: CASSLDRDTQYF.

V and J are TRBV2 and TRBJ2-7; unclear D gene. The germline V gene has CDR1 SNHLY and CDR2 FYNNEI. V shed 0 bases and J shed 4 bases, with 4 bases lying between them. The CDR3 has 12 residues. Here the CDR3 reads CASSEARYEQYF. The CDR3 DNA reads as TGTGCCAGCAGTGAAGCGAGGTACGAGCAGTACTTC. The complete variable domain, with remaining parts taken from reference TRBV2 and TRBJ2-7, reads EPEVTQTPSHQVTQMGQEVILRCVPISNHLYFYWYRQILGQKVEFLVSFYNNEISEKSEIFDDQFSVERPDGSNFTLKIRSTKLEDSAMYFCASSEARYEQYFGPGTRLTVT.

This chain links TRBV12-5 with TRBJ1-1, with 7 nucleotides matching TRBD1. This CDR3 region has 15 residues. Trimming took 1 base from V and 0 from J; bases not matched to a gene: 2. CDR1 is LGHNT and CDR2 is FRNRAP in the germline V gene. CDR3 in DNA: TGTGCTAGTGGTTTGGCGGACAGGATGAACACTGAAGCTTTCTTT. Translation gives CASGLADRMNTEAFF.

The chain couples TRBV5-6 to TRBJ2-7; 8 nucleotides agree with TRBD1. CDR1 is SGHDT, CDR2 YYEEEE, per germline. The ends lost 7 bases at V and 2 bases at J; junction bases unmatched: 8. This CDR3 is 14 amino acids long. DNA of the CDR3: TGTGCCAGCTACGGCATGACAGGGGCCTACGAGCAGTACTTC. This sequence encodes CASYGMTGAYEQYF.

The V call is TRBV3-1 (or the pseudogene TRBV3-2), the J call TRBJ2-5; D not resolved. CDR1 is LGHDT, CDR2 YNNKEL, per germline (reference sequence). The CDR3 sequence is 13 residues long. V lost 3 bases to trimming and J lost 4 bases, with 9 bases between them. The chain's CDR3 is CASSQSGAETQYF. CDR3 nucleotides: TGTGCCAGCAGCCAGTCCGGCGCAGAGACCCAGTACTTC.

The chain employs TRBV27 and TRBJ1-2, with 7 bases lining up with TRBD1. V was pared by 6 bases and J by 5 bases, with 9 bases of the junction left unmatched. Germline assignment: CDR1 MNHEY and CDR2 SMNVEV (reference sequence). This CDR3 region has 14 residues. The CDR3 region is CASRGPGQWYGYTF. CDR3 coding DNA: TGTGCCAGCAGAGGACCGGGACAGTGGTATGGCTACACCTTC.

V usage is TRBV18 and J usage is TRBJ1-5; D unclear. This CDR3 comprises 14 residues. Germline V gives CDR1 KGHSH, CDR2 LQKENI. Deletions cut 3 bases from V and 4 bases from J, with 10 bases between. The CDR3 is CASSPNDMNQPQHF. The CDR3 region has the DNA TGTGCCAGCTCACCCAACGACATGAATCAGCCCCAGCATTTT.

The rearrangement uses TRBV7-8 and TRBJ1-1, with a possible D match to TRBD1 (5 bases). The germline V and J ends were trimmed by 1 base and 6 bases, with 12 bases remaining between them. CDR3 length: 14 residues. From germline, CDR1 is SGHVS and CDR2 FQNEAQ. CDR3: CASSLDWGSAEAFF. The CDR3 DNA sequence: TGTGCCAGCAGCTTAGACTGGGGCTCGGCTGAAGCTTTCTTT.